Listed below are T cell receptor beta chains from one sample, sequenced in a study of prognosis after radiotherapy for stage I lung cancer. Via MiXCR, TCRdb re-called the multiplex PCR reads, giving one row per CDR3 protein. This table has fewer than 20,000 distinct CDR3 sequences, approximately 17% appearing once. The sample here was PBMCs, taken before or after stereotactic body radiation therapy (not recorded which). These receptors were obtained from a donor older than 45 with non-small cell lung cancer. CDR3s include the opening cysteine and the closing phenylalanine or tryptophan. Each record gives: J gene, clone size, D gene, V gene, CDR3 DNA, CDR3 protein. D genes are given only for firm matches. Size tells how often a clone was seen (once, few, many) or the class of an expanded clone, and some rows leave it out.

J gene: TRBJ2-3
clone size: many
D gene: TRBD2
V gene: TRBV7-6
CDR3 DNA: TGTGCCGGCGGAAGCCAGGGACTAGCGGCCCTTAGCACAGATACGCAGTATTTT
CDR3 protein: CAGGSQGLAALSTDTQYF

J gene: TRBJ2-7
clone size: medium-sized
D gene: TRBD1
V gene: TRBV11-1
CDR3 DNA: TGTGCCAGCAGCTTAGACAGGGGACCAGAAGAGCAGTACTTC
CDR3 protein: CASSLDRGPEEQYF

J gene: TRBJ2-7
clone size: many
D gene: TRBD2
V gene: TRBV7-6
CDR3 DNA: TGTGCCAGCAGCTACCGTAGCGGGAGTACCACCAACGAGCAGTACTTC
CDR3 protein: CASSYRSGSTTNEQYF

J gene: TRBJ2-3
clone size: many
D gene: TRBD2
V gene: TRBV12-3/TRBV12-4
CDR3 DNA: TGTGCCAGCAGCCCGACTAGCGGGGGGACCCAAGATACGCAGTATTTT
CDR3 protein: CASSPTSGGTQDTQYF

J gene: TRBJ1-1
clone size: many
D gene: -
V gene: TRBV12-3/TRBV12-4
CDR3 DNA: TGTGCCAGCAGCCCGGCCCCGGGGGTTGACGCTGAAGCTTTCTTT
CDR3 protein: CASSPAPGVDAEAFF

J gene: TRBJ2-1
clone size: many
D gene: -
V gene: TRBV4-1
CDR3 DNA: TGCGCCAGCAGCCAAGATTACCGAAATGAGCAGTTCTTC
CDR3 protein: CASSQDYRNEQFF

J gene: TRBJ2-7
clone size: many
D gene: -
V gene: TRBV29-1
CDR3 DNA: TGCAGCGTTGAAGTAACCTACGAGCAGTACTTC
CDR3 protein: CSVEVTYEQYF

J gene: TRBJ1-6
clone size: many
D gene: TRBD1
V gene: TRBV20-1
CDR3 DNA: TGCAGTGCTAGGGGACAGGGAGAATCACCCCTCCACTTT
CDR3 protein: CSARGQGESPLHF

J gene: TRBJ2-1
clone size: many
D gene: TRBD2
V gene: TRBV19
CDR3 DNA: TGTGCCAGTAGTATATCTTCCCGCGGGGCGGGACTAAGACACAATGAGCAGTTCTTC
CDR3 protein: CASSISSRGAGLRHNEQFF

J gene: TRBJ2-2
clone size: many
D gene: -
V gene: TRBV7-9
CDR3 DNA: TGTGCCAGCAGCTCGACAGTTTTCACCGGGGAGCTGTTTTTT
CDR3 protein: CASSSTVFTGELFF

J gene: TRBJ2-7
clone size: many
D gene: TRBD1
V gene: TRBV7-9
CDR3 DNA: TGTGCCAGCAGCTTGGGGACAGGGCGCTCCTACGAGCAGTACTTC
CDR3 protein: CASSLGTGRSYEQYF

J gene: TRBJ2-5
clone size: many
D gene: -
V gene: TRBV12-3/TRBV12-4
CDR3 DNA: TGTGCCAGCAGTTTCAGGGAGCAAGAGACCCAGTACTTC
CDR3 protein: CASSFREQETQYF

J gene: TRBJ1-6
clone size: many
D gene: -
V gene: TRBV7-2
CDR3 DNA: TGTGCCAGCAGCTTAGGGGGGCACTATAATTCACCCCTCCACTTT
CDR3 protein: CASSLGGHYNSPLHF

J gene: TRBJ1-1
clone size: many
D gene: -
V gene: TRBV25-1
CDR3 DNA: TGTGCCAGCAGATCGGGGGCCGAGAACACTGAAGCTTTCTTT
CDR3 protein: CASRSGAENTEAFF

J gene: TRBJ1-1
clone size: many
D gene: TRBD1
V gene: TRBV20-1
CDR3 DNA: TGCAGTGCTCTATCCTTTGGACAGGGGGCCACTGAAGCTTTCTTT
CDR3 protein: CSALSFGQGATEAFF

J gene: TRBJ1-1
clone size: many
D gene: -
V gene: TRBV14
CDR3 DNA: TGTGCCAGCAGCCAAGTAGGCTTGAGGTTCACTGAAGCTTTCTTT
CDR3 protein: CASSQVGLRFTEAFF

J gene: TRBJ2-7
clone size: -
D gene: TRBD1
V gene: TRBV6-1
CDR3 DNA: TGTGCCAGTAGGGACAGGGATTATATCGAGCAGTACTTC
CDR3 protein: CASRDRDYIEQYF

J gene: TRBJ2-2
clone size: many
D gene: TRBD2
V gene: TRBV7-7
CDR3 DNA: TGTGCCAGCAGCTTAACTAGCGGGAACACCGGGGAGCTGTTTTTT
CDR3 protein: CASSLTSGNTGELFF

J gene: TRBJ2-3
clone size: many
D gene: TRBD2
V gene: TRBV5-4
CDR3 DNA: TGTGCCAGCAGCAGGTCGGGGACTAGTACCACAGATACGCAGTATTTT
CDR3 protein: CASSRSGTSTTDTQYF

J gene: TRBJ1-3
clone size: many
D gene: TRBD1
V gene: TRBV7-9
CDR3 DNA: TGTGCCAGCAGCTTAGCACAAGGGACAGGAAAAGGATCTGGAAACACCATATATTTT
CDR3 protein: CASSLAQGTGKGSGNTIYF

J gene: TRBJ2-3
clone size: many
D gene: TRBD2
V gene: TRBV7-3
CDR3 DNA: TGTGCCAGCAGCTTAGAGGGACTAGCTACAGATACGCAGTATTTT
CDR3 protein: CASSLEGLATDTQYF

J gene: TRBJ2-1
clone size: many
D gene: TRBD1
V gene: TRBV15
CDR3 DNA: TGTGCCACCAGCAGAATTTACAGGGGGCTATACAATGAGCAGTTCTTC
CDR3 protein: CATSRIYRGLYNEQFF

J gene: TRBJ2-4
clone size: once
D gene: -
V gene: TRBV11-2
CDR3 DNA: TGTGCCAGCAACTCAAGAGACAGGAGCCCCCTAGCCAAAAACATTCAGTACTTC
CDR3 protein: CASNSRDRSPLAKNIQYF

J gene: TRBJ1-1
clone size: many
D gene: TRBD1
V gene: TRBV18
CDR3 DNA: TGTGCCAGCTCACCCCAGGGGGCGAAGACTGAAGCTTTCTTT
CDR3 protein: CASSPQGAKTEAFF

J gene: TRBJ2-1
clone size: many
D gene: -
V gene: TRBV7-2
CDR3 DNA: TGTGCCAGCAGCCATTCGACGGCGGGACACAATGAGCAGTTCTTC
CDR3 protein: CASSHSTAGHNEQFF

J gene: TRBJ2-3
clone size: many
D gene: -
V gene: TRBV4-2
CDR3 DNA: TGTGCCAGCAGCCCCGGGACAGATACGCAGTATTTT
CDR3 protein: CASSPGTDTQYF

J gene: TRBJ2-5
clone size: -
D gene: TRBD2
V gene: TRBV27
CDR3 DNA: TGTGCCAGCAGTTTGACTAGCGGGGACACCCGGTACTTC
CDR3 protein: CASSLTSGDTRYF

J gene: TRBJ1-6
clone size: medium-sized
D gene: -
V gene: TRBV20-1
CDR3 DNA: TGCAGTGCTAGAGATGGGGGCAGGAGCTCCTATAATTCACCCCTCCACTTT
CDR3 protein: CSARDGGRSSYNSPLHF

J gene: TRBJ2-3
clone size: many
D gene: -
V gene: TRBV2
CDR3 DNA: TGTGCCACCAAGAGTCAGGGGAGCACAGATACGCAGTATTTT
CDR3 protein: CATKSQGSTDTQYF

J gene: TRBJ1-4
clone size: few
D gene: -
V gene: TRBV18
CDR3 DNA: TGTGCCAGCTCGGTGTCGCAGCCGGGGGTCGAAAAACTGTTTTTT
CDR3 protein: CASSVSQPGVEKLFF

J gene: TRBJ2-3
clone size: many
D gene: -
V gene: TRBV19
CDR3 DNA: TGTGCCAGTAGTAGTAAGCAGACCAGCACAGATACGCAGTATTTT
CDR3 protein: CASSSKQTSTDTQYF

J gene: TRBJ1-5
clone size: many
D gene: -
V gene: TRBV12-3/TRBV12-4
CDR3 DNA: TGTGCCAGTACCCGGGGGAGGGGGGCCAATCAGCCCCAGCATTTT
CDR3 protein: CASTRGRGANQPQHF

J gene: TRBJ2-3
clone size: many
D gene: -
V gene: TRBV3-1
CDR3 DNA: TGTGCCAGCAGCCCCTCCCTGGGAGAGGCGGGCAACACAGATACGCAGTATTTT
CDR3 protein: CASSPSLGEAGNTDTQYF

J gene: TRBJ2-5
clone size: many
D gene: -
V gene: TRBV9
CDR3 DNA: TGTGCCAGCAGCGTAGGGGCCGGGAGTGGGCAAGAGACCCAGTACTTC
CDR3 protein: CASSVGAGSGQETQYF

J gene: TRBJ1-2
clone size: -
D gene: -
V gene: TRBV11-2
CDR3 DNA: TGTGCCAGCAGCTTAGGTCGGGGCAGGCGAAACTATGGCTACACCTTC
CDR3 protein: CASSLGRGRRNYGYTF

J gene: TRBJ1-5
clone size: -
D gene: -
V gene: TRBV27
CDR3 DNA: TGTGCCAGCAGCATCCGCGACTGGGGCGAGCTTCAGCATTTT
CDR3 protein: CASSIRDWGELQHF

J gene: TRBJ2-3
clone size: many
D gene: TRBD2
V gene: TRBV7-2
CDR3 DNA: TGTGCCAGCAGCTTAGTCCCGGCCCGACTAGCGGGTCGCACAGATACGCAGTATTTT
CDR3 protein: CASSLVPARLAGRTDTQYF

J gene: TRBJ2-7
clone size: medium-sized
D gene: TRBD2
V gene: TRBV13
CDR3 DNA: TGTGCCAGCAGCTTAAGCGGGACTAGCGACCCTACAAGCTCCTACGAGCAGTACTTC
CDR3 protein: CASSLSGTSDPTSSYEQYF

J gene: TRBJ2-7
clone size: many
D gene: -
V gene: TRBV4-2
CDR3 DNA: TGTGCCAGCAGCCAAGAACAAACTTCCTACGAGCAGTACTTC
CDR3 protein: CASSQEQTSYEQYF

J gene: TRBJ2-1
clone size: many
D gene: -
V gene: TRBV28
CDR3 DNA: TGTGCCAGCACTGGGCTAACACAGAGCTCCTACAATGAGCAGTTCTTC
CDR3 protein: CASTGLTQSSYNEQFF

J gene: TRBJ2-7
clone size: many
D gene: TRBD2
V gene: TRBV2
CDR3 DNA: TGTGCCAGCAGTGCTGGACTAGCGGCAACCAAGGCCTACGAGCAGTACTTC
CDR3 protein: CASSAGLAATKAYEQYF

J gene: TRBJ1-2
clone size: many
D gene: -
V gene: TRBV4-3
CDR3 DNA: TGCGCCAGCAGCCAGGCAAGGTCCCCCGAGGGCTACACCTTC
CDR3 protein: CASSQARSPEGYTF